A selection of T cell receptor beta chains follows, all from one sample in a study of blood T cell repertoires in COVID-19. Assay: immunoSEQ multiplex PCR; the TCRdb copy retains only in-frame clones and omits some. The sample lists some 120,000 clones; roughly 69% were seen once. The source material was peripheral blood. Receptors originate from a woman in her seventies with acute or convalescent COVID-19. CDR3s include the opening cysteine and the closing phenylalanine or tryptophan. D genes are given only for firm matches. Where a row states a size, it is once, few, many or the class of an expanded clone; other rows omit it.

V gene	D gene	J gene	clone size	CDR3 DNA	CDR3 protein
TRBV5-4	.	TRBJ1-4	.	TGTGCCAGCAGCTTGGTCGGGGAAAAACTGTTTTTT	CASSLVGEKLFF
TRBV4-2	TRBD1	TRBJ1-1	many	TGTGCCAGCAGCCAGACAGGGGGCGCGGAAACTGAAGCTTTCTTT	CASSQTGGAETEAFF
TRBV4-3	.	TRBJ2-3	.	TGCGCCAGCAGCCCGCGCTATAGGGGTGGGGATACGCAGTATTTT	CASSPRYRGGDTQYF
TRBV11-2	.	TRBJ2-1	few	TGTGCCAGCAGCTTTATTCACAATGAGCAGTTCTTC	CASSFIHNEQFF
TRBV28	.	TRBJ1-6	.	TGTGCCAGCAGGGCGGGGATCTATAATTCACCCCTCCACTTT	CASRAGIYNSPLHF
TRBV14	.	TRBJ1-2	many	TGTGCCAGCAGCCCCTTTACGGTCAACTATGGCTACACCTTC	CASSPFTVNYGYTF
TRBV24-1	TRBD2	TRBJ2-1	.	TGTGCCACCTCCGGTCAGGGGAAACTAGCGGGTATACCGAATGAGCAGTTCTTC	CATSGQGKLAGIPNEQFF
TRBV6-5	TRBD1	TRBJ1-2	.	TGTGCCAGCACCACCGGGACAGGGGGGTTCTATGGCTACACCTTC	CASTTGTGGFYGYTF
TRBV25-1	.	TRBJ2-2	.	TGTGCCAGCAGTGAATATGGGGGCAGGCGGGGGACCGGGGAGCTGTTTTTT	CASSEYGGRRGTGELFF
TRBV5-6	TRBD1	TRBJ1-2	.	TGTGCCAGCAGCTTGTTTGGGGGACAGGGTATGGATGGCTACACCTTC	CASSLFGGQGMDGYTF
TRBV10-2	TRBD1	TRBJ1-1	.	TGCGCCAGCAGTGTCACAGGGGATTCGGCTGAAGCTTTCTTT	CASSVTGDSAEAFF
TRBV6-5	.	TRBJ2-7	.	TGTGCCAGCAGTTACAGTTTCCTGGACACTTACGAGCAGTACTTC	CASSYSFLDTYEQYF
TRBV10-3	.	TRBJ2-7	once	TGTGCCATCAGTGAGTACGGCGAGCAGTACTTC	CAISEYGEQYF
TRBV3-1/TRBV3-2	.	TRBJ1-1	.	TGTGCCAGCAGCCCCCGGAGCCTGGGGAGAGCTTTCTTT	CASSPRSLGRAFF
TRBV5-4	TRBD1	TRBJ2-3	.	TGTGCCAGCAGCTGGGGACAGGGCGGCACAGATACGCAGTATTTT	CASSWGQGGTDTQYF
TRBV5-1	TRBD2	TRBJ2-5	once	TGCGCCAGCAGCACGGACTGGGAGGGGACCCAGTACTTC	CASSTDWEGTQYF
TRBV5-6	TRBD1	TRBJ1-5	.	TGTGCCAGCAGCGCCGGGACAGGGACTAATCAGCCCCAGCATTTT	CASSAGTGTNQPQHF
TRBV28	.	TRBJ1-1	.	TGTGCCAGCAGTTGGGTCGGGGAGGTTAGAGCTAACACTGAAGCTTTCTTT	CASSWVGEVRANTEAFF
TRBV7-8	TRBD1	TRBJ2-5	once	TGTGCCAGCAGCTCCCGACCTGACAGGGGGCTCCCCAGAGAGACCCAGTACTTC	CASSSRPDRGLPRETQYF
TRBV4-1	.	TRBJ2-1	few	TGCGCCAGCAGCCAAGTGGGCGGCGGGGAGCAGTTCTTC	CASSQVGGGEQFF
TRBV2	TRBD2	TRBJ2-7	.	TGTGCCAGCTCTCCTGGACTAGCGGCCCACGAGCAGTACTTC	CASSPGLAAHEQYF
TRBV9	.	TRBJ2-7	few	TGTGCCAGCAGCGAGGGGCCCCGGACGCATACCTACGAGCAGTACTTC	CASSEGPRTHTYEQYF
TRBV2	TRBD1	TRBJ2-7	few	TGTGCCAGCAGTGTTGGGTTGGACAGGCCCTACGAGCAGTACTTC	CASSVGLDRPYEQYF
TRBV28	.	TRBJ2-7	.	TGTGCCAGCACCGTCCAGGGGCGCTACGAGCAGTACTTC	CASTVQGRYEQYF
TRBV7-9	TRBD1	TRBJ2-7	.	TGTGCCAGCAGCTTATCGGACAGGGAGCAGTACTTC	CASSLSDREQYF
TRBV5-4	.	TRBJ2-1	once	TGTGCCAGCAGCTTTAATTACAATGAGCAGTTCTTC	CASSFNYNEQFF
TRBV11-2	TRBD1	TRBJ1-4	.	TGTGCCAGCAGCTTAGAGAGGACAGGCGGTGAAAAACTGTTTTTT	CASSLERTGGEKLFF
TRBV9	TRBD1	TRBJ2-3	once	TGTGCCAGCAGCACCCGACAGGGAGCAGATACGCAGTATTTT	CASSTRQGADTQYF
TRBV5-1	TRBD1	TRBJ1-6	.	TGCGCCAGCAGCGAATCCTCCGGGACAGGGCGTTCACCCCTCCACTTT	CASSESSGTGRSPLHF
TRBV7-9	TRBD1	TRBJ1-4	.	TGTGCCAGCAGCTTAGGGTCAGGGGGCACTGAAAAACTGTTTTTT	CASSLGSGGTEKLFF
TRBV13	.	TRBJ2-3	.	TGTGCCAGCAGCTCCCACCTGACGGGATACACAGATACGCAGTATTTT	CASSSHLTGYTDTQYF
TRBV6-1	.	TRBJ2-7	.	TGTGCCAGCAGTGAAAGAAGGGACTGGGCTGGATACGAGCAGTACTTC	CASSERRDWAGYEQYF
TRBV18	.	TRBJ1-3	.	TGTGCCAGCTCACCCGACAGCAGTTCTGGAAACACCATATATTTT	CASSPDSSSGNTIYF
TRBV10-3	TRBD2	TRBJ2-2	many	TGTGCCATCAGTCTGACTAGCGGGCAGACCGGGGAGCTGTTTTTT	CAISLTSGQTGELFF
TRBV19	.	TRBJ2-2	.	TGTGCCAGTAGTAGATCGGGGACAACGAACACCGGGGAGCTGTTTTTT	CASSRSGTTNTGELFF
TRBV20-1	TRBD2	TRBJ2-7	.	TGCAGTGCTCAGCGGGGGAGCGAGCAGTACTTC	CSAQRGSEQYF
TRBV4-2	TRBD2	TRBJ2-1	.	TGTGCCAGCAGCCAAGGACTAGCGGGAGCTGGTGAGCAGTTCTTC	CASSQGLAGAGEQFF
TRBV7-3	TRBD2	TRBJ2-2	.	TGTGCCAGCAGCTTAGGTGGACTAGCGGGAACCGGGGAGCTGTTTTTT	CASSLGGLAGTGELFF
TRBV5-1	.	TRBJ1-5	once	TGCGCCAGCAGCTCAGAGTCGGGAGATCAGCCCCAGCATTTT	CASSSESGDQPQHF
TRBV28	TRBD2	TRBJ2-1	.	TGTGCCAGCAGTTCTCCTACCCTTAGCGGGAGGGCCGGTGAGCAGTTCTTC	CASSSPTLSGRAGEQFF
TRBV6-5	.	TRBJ1-3	.	TGTGCCAGCAGTTCGGGGGACCGCCTCTCTGGAAACACCATATATTTT	CASSSGDRLSGNTIYF
TRBV4-2	.	TRBJ2-1	.	TGTGCCAGCAGCCAAACCTTTACGAATAGCGAGCAGTTCTTC	CASSQTFTNSEQFF
TRBV27	.	TRBJ2-7	.	TGTGCCAGCAGTCCCGACAAGTACGAGCAGTACTTC	CASSPDKYEQYF
TRBV25-1	TRBD1	TRBJ1-2	.	TGTGCCAGCAGTTCTAATGGCAGGGGGATGGATGGCTACACCTTC	CASSSNGRGMDGYTF
TRBV5-1	TRBD2	TRBJ2-1	few	TGCGCCAGCAGCCTAGCGGGGGCCCCCTACAATGAGCAGTTCTTC	CASSLAGAPYNEQFF
TRBV19	.	TRBJ1-2	few	TGTGCCAGTAGTTCCCCCAGGCTCTATGGCTACACCTTC	CASSSPRLYGYTF
TRBV28	TRBD1	TRBJ2-7	.	TGTGCCAGCAGGCGGGACAGGGGGCTCGAGCAGTACTTC	CASRRDRGLEQYF
TRBV2	TRBD2	TRBJ2-7	.	TGTGCCAGCAGGATGGGACTAGCGGGGGTGAAAGTGTACGAGCAGTACTTC	CASRMGLAGVKVYEQYF
TRBV5-8	TRBD1	TRBJ1-2	.	TGTGGAAGCAGCCTTGACAGGGGGCTAGGCTACACCTTC	CGSSLDRGLGYTF
TRBV19	.	TRBJ1-2	.	TGTGCCAGCCGCCGGGGGGCCGATAACTATGGCTACACCTTC	CASRRGADNYGYTF
TRBV19	.	TRBJ2-5	.	TGTGCCAGTAGTATAGCGGCTAGCGTTGGGTATAGGCGAGAGACCCAGTACTTC	CASSIAASVGYRRETQYF
TRBV5-4	.	TRBJ1-1	.	TGTGCCAGCAGCTTGGAGCGGAACACTGAAGTTTTCTTT	CASSLERNTEVFF
TRBV6-2/TRBV6-3	TRBD1	TRBJ2-3	many	TGTGCCAGCAGTTACTCTTCAGACAGGGGGCATAGAGATACGCAGTATTTT	CASSYSSDRGHRDTQYF
TRBV19	TRBD2	TRBJ2-3	few	TGTGCCAGTAGAGCGGGGGGCACGGGCACAGATACGCAGTATTTT	CASRAGGTGTDTQYF
TRBV5-6	.	TRBJ2-1	few	TGTGCCAGCAGCTTAAGGGGGTCGGATGAGCAGTTCTTC	CASSLRGSDEQFF